Shown below are 17 T cell receptor beta chains from a single sample sequenced in a study of blood T cell repertoires in COVID-19. Repertoires were generated with immunoSEQ multiplex PCR, while TCRdb's copy carries only in-frame clones and drops some. Among 200,000 to 300,000 clones listed, about four fifths were seen once. What was sequenced was peripheral blood. These receptors were taken from a man older than 75 with acute or convalescent COVID-19.

This clone was seen once. This chain joins TRBV14 and TRBJ2-2; the D gene is possibly TRBD2 (5 bases). The CDR3 is made up of 15 amino acids. Deletions cut 8 bases from V and 0 bases from J, with 13 bases between. CDR1 is SGHDN, CDR2 FVKESK, per germline. CDR3 in DNA: TGTGCCAGCTCCCCCGGGGTCGCGAACACCGGGGAGCTGTTTTTT. This codes for CASSPGVANTGELFF.

This sequence joins TRBV21-1 and TRBJ1-2. TRBV21-1 is a known pseudogene. This CDR3 spans 17 amino acids. The CDR3 region has the DNA TGTGCCAGCAGCAAAAGGGAAGCGGCACCTTTATTTTATGGCTACACCTTC. It specifies CASSKREAAPLFYGYTF.

CDR3 bases: TGTGCCAGCTCACCACCAGCGGGAGGGAGCACAGATACGCAGTATTTT. Its protein is CASSPPAGGSTDTQYF. The chain carries TRBV18 and TRBJ2-3, with TRBD2 matching 10 bases. CDR3 size: 16 residues. V lost 0 bases and J lost 0; bases outside the gene matches: 0. Germline CDR1 is KGHSH and CDR2 is LQKENI.

The genes are TRBV30 and TRBJ1-3, with D uncertain. The CDR3 contains 13 residues. The V end was cut by 4 bases, the J end by 0 bases, with 7 bases between. Germline assignment: CDR1 GTSNPN and CDR2 SVGIG (reference sequence). The CDR3 protein is CAWTFSSGNTIYF. In DNA, the CDR3 is TGTGCCTGGACGTTTAGCTCTGGAAACACCATATATTTT.

J is TRBJ2-2 and V is TRBV11-2; D unresolved. The ends were cut back, 2 bases at V and 0 bases at J, with 13 bases in the middle. This CDR3 comprises 17 residues. Germline V lookup: CDR1 SGHAT, CDR2 FQNNGV. The CDR3 DNA follows: TGTGCCAGCAGCTTATCGCTCATAGCAGCGAACACCGGGGAGCTGTTTTTT. Translated, it gives CASSLSLIAANTGELFF. Complete variable domain (other parts from reference TRBV11-2 and TRBJ2-2): EAGVAQSPRYKIIEKRQSVAFWCNPISGHATLYWYQQILGQGPKLLIQFQNNGVVDDSQLPKDRFSAERLKGVDSTLKIQPAKLEDSAVYLCASSLSLIAANTGELFFGEGSRLTVL.

The chain combines TRBV7-9 with TRBJ2-3; D remains unclear. The ends were cut back, 5 bases at V and 4 bases at J, with 16 bases in the middle. CDR1 and CDR2 (germline): SEHNR, FQNEAQ (reference sequence). This CDR3 spans 15 amino acids. CDR3 region: CASSPRSVVADTQYF. In DNA, the CDR3 is TGTGCCAGCAGCCCACGGAGCGTGGTTGCAGATACGCAGTATTTT.

V and J are TRBV9 and TRBJ2-2, with 13 bases fitting TRBD2. The CDR3 is made up of 19 amino acids. Germline V gene data show CDR1 as SGDLS and CDR2 as YYNGEE. V lost 4 bases to trimming and J lost 3 bases; unmatched junction nucleotides: 12. The CDR3 is CASSSRELAGGTDTGELFF. In DNA form, the CDR3 reads TGTGCCAGCAGCTCTAGGGAACTAGCGGGAGGGACCGACACCGGGGAGCTGTTTTTT.

This chain links TRBV30 with TRBJ2-2; a weak D match, TRBD2 (6 bases). Germline values: CDR1 GTSNPN, CDR2 SVGIG (reference sequence). Between the trimmed V and J ends, which lost 0 bases and 6 bases, there was a span of 17 bases. This CDR3 is 16 amino acids long. CDR3 protein: CAWSVPRGIFPGELFF. The CDR3 nucleotides are TGTGCCTGGAGTGTACCACGGGGGATTTTCCCCGGGGAGCTGTTTTTT.

This clone was detected a few times. This chain joins TRBV10-2 and TRBJ2-2, with 12 nucleotides matching TRBD1. V was clipped by 6 bases and J by 5 bases; unmatched bases: 19. There are 20 residues in the CDR3. The germline V gene encodes CDR1 WSHSY and CDR2 SAAADI. The DNA of the CDR3 is TGCGCCAGCAGAGGGACAGGGGGCGCCCGGGGGAGGGCCAGGACCGGGGAGCTGTTTTTT. Protein product: CASRGTGGARGRARTGELFF.

The chain employs TRBV19 and TRBJ2-2; 9 bases match TRBD1. This CDR3 spans 15 amino acids. Germline CDR1 LNHDA, CDR2 SQIVND (reference sequence). The V segment lost 6 bases and the J segment 3 bases; nucleotides outside the gene matches: 5. The CDR3, as DNA: TGTGCCAGTAGGAAACAGGGGGCGGACACCGGGGAGCTGTTTTTT. The encoded protein is CASRKQGADTGELFF.

J is TRBJ1-1 and V is TRBV7-8, with D unclear. The CDR3 runs to 16 residues. CDR1 is SGHVS and CDR2 is FQNEAQ in the germline V gene. V dropped 10 bases and J dropped 1 base, with 22 bases sitting between them. CDR3 residues: CATITSSIAGNTEAFF. For the CDR3, the DNA is TGTGCCACGATAACCTCCAGTATAGCGGGGAACACTGAAGCTTTCTTT.

This chain links TRBV19 with TRBJ2-2; D is unclear. Per the germline V gene, CDR1 is LNHDA and CDR2 is SQIVND (reference sequence). The CDR3 is 13 amino acids. Trimming took off 6 bases at V and 3 bases at J, with 8 bases between the two ends. The CDR3 DNA reads TGTGCCAGTAGGAGGTGGGACACCGGGGAGCTGTTTTTT. Its translation: CASRRWDTGELFF.

The J gene is TRBJ2-7, the V gene TRBV27; TRBD1 is a possible D gene (6 bases). The CDR3 is 15 residues long. Germline loops: CDR1 MNHEY, CDR2 SMNVEV (reference sequence). Trimming pared 2 bases from V and 3 bases from J, leaving 14 bases between. As DNA, the CDR3 is TGTGCCAGCAGTTTAGGGGCAGGGGACCTCTACGAGCAGTACTTC. Translating gives CASSLGAGDLYEQYF.

V is TRBV24-1 and J is TRBJ2-1, with 9 positions matching TRBD1. Unmatched junction bases numbered 4, after V lost 4 bases and J lost 4 bases. Germline V gives CDR1 KGHDR, CDR2 SFDVKD. The CDR3 has 15 residues. The CDR3 coding sequence is TGTGCCACCAGTGAACCGGGACAGGGTTACAATGAGCAGTTCTTC. This translates into CATSEPGQGYNEQFF.

This chain connects TRBV25-1 to TRBJ2-5; 11 nucleotides align to TRBD1. Trimming at V came to 0 bases and at J to 5 bases, leaving 8 bases not matched to a gene. The germline V gene encodes CDR1 MGHDK and CDR2 SYGVNS. This CDR3 is 17 amino acids long. The CDR3 nucleotides read TGTGCCAGCAGTGAATATAGGTGGACAGGGGGCGCGGAGACCCAGTACTTC. Encoded protein: CASSEYRWTGGAETQYF.

The J gene is TRBJ2-3, the V gene TRBV6-4; TRBD2 aligns across 10 bases. V lost 6 bases, J lost 2 bases, and 14 bases stayed unmatched. CDR1 and CDR2 from the germline V gene are MRHNA and SNTAGT. This CDR3 region has 18 residues. CDR3 region: CASSISPPGLAFTDTQYF. The CDR3 nucleotides read TGTGCCAGCAGCATCTCACCTCCGGGACTAGCGTTCACAGATACGCAGTATTTT.

The chain is built from TRBV15 and TRBJ1-1, with D hard to call. From germline, CDR1 is LNHNV and CDR2 YYDKDF (reference sequence). This CDR3 region has 13 residues. With 5 bases removed from V and 0 bases from J, the gap between germline ends came to 7 bases. For the CDR3, the DNA is TGTGCCACCAGCTACGGGATGAACACTGAAGCTTTCTTT. Protein product: CATSYGMNTEAFF.